The table lists the clone carrying this T cell receptor beta chain with many counts. As yet, its antigen is unknown. The data derive from a study of response to subunit inactivated influenza vaccine. Study-wide results and caveats: Authors suggested each seasonal influenza vaccination recruits few new T cells.

CDR3 length: 14 amino acids. Trimming stripped 4 bases from V and 8 bases from J, with 16 bases between. Germline CDR1 SGHRS, CDR2 YFSETQ. TCRdb redid the calling of the RT-PCR reads with MiXCR, one entry per CDR3 protein. The sample yields 710,000 or so distinct CDR3 sequences, 15% to 18% seen once. The receptor's source is a man aged 50-60 years who received an inactivated influenza vaccine. This chain connects TRBV5-1 to TRBJ2-1; D not resolved. The sequencing here drew on PBMCs from blood, taken about 11 days after vaccination. CDR3 residues: CASSRRSDWHEQFF. The CDR3 DNA reads TGCGCCAGCAGCCGACGAAGTGATTGGCATGAGCAGTTCTTC.